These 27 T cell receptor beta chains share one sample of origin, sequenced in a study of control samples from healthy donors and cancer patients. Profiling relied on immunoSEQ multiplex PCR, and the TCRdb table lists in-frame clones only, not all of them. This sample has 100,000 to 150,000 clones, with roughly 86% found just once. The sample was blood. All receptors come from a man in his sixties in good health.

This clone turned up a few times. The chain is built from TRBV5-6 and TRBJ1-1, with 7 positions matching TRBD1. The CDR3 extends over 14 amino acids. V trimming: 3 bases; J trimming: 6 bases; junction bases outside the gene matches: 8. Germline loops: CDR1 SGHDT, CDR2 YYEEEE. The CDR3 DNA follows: TGTGCCAGCAGCTCGACAGGGTTTCTGGCTGAAGCTTTCTTT. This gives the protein CASSSTGFLAEAFF. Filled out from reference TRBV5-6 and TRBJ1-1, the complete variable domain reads DAGVTQSPTHLIKTRGQQVTLRCSPKSGHDTVSWYQQALGQGPQFIFQYYEEEERQRGNFPDRFSGHQFPNYSSELNVNALLLGDSALYLCASSSTGFLAEAFFGQGTRLTVV.

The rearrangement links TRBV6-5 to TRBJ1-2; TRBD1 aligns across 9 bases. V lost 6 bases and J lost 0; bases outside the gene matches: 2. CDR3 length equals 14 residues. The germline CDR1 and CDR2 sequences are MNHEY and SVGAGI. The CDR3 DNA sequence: TGTGCCAGCAGATACAGGGGGCCTAACTATGGCTACACCTTC. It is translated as CASRYRGPNYGYTF.

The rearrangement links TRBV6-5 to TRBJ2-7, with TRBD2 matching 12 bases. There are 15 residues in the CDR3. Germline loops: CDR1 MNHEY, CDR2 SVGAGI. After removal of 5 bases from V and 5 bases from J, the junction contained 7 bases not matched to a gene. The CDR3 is CASSTASGGAHEQYF. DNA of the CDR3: TGTGCCAGCAGTACGGCTAGCGGGGGGGCCCACGAGCAGTACTTC.

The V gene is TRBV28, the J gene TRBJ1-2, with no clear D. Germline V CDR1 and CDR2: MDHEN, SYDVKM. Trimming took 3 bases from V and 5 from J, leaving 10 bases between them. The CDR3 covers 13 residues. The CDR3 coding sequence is TGTGCCAGCAGTTTGGGGTCAGTATATGGCTACACCTTC. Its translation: CASSLGSVYGYTF.

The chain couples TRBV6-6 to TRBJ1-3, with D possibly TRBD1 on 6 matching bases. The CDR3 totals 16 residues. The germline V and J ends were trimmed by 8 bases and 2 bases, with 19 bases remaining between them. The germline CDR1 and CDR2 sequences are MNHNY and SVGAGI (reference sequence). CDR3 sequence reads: CASGYGEQGAGNTIYF. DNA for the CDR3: TGTGCCAGCGGCTACGGAGAACAGGGCGCTGGAAACACCATATATTTT.

CDR3 in DNA: TGTGCCAGCTCCGAGGGAGGGGGCGGTTTTGGCTACACCTTC. It is translated as CASSEGGGGFGYTF. The chain is built from TRBV6-5 and TRBJ1-2; TRBD1 agrees at 7 bases. With 8 bases clipped from V and 7 bases from J, the junction kept 13 bases outside the gene matches. Germline lookup yields CDR1 MNHEY and CDR2 SVGAGI. The CDR3 extends over 14 amino acids.

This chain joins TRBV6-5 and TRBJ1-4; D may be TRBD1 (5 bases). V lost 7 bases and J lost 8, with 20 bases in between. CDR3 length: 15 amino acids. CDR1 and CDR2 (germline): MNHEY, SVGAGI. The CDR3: CASIDGPGSGEKLFF. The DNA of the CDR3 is TGTGCCAGCATCGATGGCCCAGGGAGTGGGGAAAAACTGTTTTTT.

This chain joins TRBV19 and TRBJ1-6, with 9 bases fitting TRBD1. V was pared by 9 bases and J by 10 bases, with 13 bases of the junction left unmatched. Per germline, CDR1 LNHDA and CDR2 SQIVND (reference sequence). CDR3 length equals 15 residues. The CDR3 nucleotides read TGTGCCAGCCACGACGGGACAGGGATTGACTCACCCCTCCACTTT. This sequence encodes CASHDGTGIDSPLHF.

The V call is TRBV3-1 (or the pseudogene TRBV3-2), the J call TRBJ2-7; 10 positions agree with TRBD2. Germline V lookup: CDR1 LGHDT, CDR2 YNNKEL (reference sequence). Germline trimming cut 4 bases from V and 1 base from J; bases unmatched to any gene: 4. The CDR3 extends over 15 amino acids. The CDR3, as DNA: TGTGCCAGCAGCCTTTCGGGACTAGCGTCCTACGAGCAGTACTTC. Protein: CASSLSGLASYEQYF.

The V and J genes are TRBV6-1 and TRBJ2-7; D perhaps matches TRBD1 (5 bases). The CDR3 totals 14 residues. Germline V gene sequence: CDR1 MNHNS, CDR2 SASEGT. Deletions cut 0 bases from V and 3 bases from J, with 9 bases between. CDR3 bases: TGTGCCAGCAGTGAAGCGTTGGGGCTCTACGAGCAGTACTTC. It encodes CASSEALGLYEQYF.

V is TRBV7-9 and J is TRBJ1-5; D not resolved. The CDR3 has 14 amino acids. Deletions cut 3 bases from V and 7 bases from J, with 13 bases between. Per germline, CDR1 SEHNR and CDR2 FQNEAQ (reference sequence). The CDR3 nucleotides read TGTGCCAGCAGCTTTGGTTTGGGGAGCCAGCCCCAGCATTTT. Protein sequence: CASSFGLGSQPQHF.

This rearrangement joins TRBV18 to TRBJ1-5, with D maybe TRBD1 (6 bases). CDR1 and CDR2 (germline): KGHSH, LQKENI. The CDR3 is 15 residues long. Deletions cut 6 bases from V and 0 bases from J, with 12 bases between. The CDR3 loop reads CASSPGEYSNQPQHF. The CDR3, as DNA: TGTGCCAGCTCTCCAGGGGAGTATAGCAATCAGCCCCAGCATTTT. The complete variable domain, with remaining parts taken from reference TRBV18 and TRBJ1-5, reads NAGVMQNPRHLVRRRGQEARLRCSPMKGHSHVYWYRQLPEEGLKFMVYLQKENIIDESGMPKERFSAEFPKEGPSILRIQQVVRGDSAAYFCASSPGEYSNQPQHFGDGTRLSIL.

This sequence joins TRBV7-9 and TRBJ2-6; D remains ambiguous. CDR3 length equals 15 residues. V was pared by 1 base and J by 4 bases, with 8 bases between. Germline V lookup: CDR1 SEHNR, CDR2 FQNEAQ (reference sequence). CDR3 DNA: TGTGCCAGCAGCTTAGACGGATCCGGGGCCAACGTCCTGACTTTC. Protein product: CASSLDGSGANVLTF.

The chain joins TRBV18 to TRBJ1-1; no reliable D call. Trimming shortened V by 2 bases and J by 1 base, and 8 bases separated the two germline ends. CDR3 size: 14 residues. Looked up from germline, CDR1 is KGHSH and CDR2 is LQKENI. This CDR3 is CASSPAGTNTEAFF. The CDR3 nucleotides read TGTGCCAGCTCACCAGCAGGAACGAACACTGAAGCTTTCTTT.

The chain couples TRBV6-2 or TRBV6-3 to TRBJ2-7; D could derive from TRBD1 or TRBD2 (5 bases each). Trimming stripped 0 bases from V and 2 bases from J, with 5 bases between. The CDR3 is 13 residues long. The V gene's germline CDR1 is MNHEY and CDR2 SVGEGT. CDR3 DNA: TGTGCCAGCAGTTACTCGGGACCCTACGAGCAGTACTTC. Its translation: CASSYSGPYEQYF.

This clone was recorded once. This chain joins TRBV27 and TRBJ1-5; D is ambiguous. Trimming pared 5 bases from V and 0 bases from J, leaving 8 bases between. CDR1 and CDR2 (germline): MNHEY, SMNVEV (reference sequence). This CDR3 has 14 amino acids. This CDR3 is CASSPHYSNQPQHF. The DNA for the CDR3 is TGTGCCAGCAGTCCCCACTATAGCAATCAGCCCCAGCATTTT.

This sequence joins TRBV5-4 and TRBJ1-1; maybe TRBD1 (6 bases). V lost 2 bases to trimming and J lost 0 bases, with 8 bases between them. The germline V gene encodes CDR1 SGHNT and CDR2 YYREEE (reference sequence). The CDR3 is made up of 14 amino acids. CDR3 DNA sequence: TGTGCCAGCAGCTTTCAGGGGATGAACACTGAAGCTTTCTTT. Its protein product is CASSFQGMNTEAFF.

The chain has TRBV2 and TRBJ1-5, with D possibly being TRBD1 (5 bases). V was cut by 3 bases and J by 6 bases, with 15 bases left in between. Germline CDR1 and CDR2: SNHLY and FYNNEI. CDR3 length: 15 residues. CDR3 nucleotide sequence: TGTGCCAGCAGTGATTCGGGGCGACACCCTCAGCCCCAGCATTTT. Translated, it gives CASSDSGRHPQPQHF.

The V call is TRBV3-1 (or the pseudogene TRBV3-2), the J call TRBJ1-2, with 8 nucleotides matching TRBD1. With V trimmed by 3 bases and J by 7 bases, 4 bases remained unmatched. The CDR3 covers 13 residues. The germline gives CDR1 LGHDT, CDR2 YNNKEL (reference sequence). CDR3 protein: CASSHSGGVGYTF. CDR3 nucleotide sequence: TGTGCCAGCAGCCACTCAGGGGGCGTTGGCTACACCTTC.

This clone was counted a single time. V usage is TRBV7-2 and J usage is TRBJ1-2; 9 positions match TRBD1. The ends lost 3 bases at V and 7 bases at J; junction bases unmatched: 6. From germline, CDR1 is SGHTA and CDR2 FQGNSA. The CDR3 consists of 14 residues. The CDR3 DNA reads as TGTGCCAGCAGCTTGGTACAGGGGGCGAGTGGCTACACCTTC. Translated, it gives CASSLVQGASGYTF. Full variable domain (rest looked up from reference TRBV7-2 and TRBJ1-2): GAGVSQSPSNKVTEKGKDVELRCDPISGHTALYWYRQSLGQGLEFLIYFQGNSAPDKSGLPSDRFSAERTGGSVSTLTIQRTQQEDSAVYLCASSLVQGASGYTFGSGTRLTVV.

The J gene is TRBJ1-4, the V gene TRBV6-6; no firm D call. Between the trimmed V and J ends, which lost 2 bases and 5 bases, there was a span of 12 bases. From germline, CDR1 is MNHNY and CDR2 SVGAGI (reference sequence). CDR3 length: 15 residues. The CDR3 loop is CASSYEAGSNEKLFF. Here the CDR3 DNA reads TGTGCCAGCAGTTACGAAGCCGGGTCGAATGAAAAACTGTTTTTT.

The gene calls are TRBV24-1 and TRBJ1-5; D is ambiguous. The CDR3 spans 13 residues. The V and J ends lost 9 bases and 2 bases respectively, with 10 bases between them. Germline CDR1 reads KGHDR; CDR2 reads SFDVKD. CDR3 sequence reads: CATGGSGNQPQHF. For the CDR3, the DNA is TGTGCCACCGGCGGGTCTGGCAATCAGCCCCAGCATTTT.

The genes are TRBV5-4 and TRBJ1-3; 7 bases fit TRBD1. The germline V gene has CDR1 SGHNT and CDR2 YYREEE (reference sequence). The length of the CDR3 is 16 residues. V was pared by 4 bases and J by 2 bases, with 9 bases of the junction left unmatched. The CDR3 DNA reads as TGTGCCAGCAGCCTAGATGGCACAGGGGCTGGAAACACCATATATTTT. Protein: CASSLDGTGAGNTIYF.

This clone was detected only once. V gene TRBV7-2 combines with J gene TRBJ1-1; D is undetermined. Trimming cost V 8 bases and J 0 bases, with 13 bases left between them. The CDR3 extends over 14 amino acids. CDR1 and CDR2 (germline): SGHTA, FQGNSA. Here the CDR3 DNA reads TGTGCCAGCTCGATTATGGGGATGAACACTGAAGCTTTCTTT. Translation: CASSIMGMNTEAFF.

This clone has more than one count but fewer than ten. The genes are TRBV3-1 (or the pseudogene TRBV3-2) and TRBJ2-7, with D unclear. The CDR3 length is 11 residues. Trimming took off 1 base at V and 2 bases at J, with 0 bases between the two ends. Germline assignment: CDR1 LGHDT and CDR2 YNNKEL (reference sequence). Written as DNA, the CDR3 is TGTGCCAGCAGCCAAGCCTACGAGCAGTACTTC. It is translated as CASSQAYEQYF.

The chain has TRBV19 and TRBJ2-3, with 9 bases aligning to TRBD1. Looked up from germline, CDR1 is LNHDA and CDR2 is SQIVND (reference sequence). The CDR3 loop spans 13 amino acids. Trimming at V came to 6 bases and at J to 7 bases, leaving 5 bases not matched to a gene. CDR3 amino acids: CASREGTGYTQYF. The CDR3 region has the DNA TGTGCCAGTAGGGAAGGGACAGGGTATACGCAGTATTTT.

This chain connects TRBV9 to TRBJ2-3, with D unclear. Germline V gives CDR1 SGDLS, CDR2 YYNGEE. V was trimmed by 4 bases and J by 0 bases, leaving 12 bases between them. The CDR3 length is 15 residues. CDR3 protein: CASSPQPKSTDTQYF. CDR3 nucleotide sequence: TGTGCCAGCAGCCCGCAGCCCAAGAGCACAGATACGCAGTATTTT.